These T cell receptor beta chains were read from a single sample in a study of blood T cell repertoires in COVID-19. The protocol was immunoSEQ multiplex PCR, while the TCRdb copy is restricted to in-frame clones and leaves out a portion. This sample has more than 300,000 clones, with 85% to 90% found just once. What was sequenced was peripheral blood. Every receptor here comes from a woman aged 45-59 years with COVID-19, enrolled during active disease. Both conserved end residues are trimmed from each CDR3. Each record gives: V gene, D gene, J gene, clone size, CDR3 protein. The D gene is left open where the match is weak. Rows give clone size only sometimes, using once, few, many, or a class for an expanded clone.

V: TRBV2; D: .; J: TRBJ1-3; size: .; CDR3: ASGQLVTGNTIY
V: TRBV19; D: .; J: TRBJ2-7; size: .; CDR3: ASSIDRFGVSYEQY
V: TRBV5-4; D: TRBD2; J: TRBJ2-7; size: .; CDR3: ASSLGTSGNYEQY
V: TRBV6-1; D: TRBD1; J: TRBJ1-1; size: .; CDR3: ASSDMGRRGTGLL
V: TRBV3-1/TRBV3-2; D: .; J: TRBJ2-1; size: .; CDR3: ASSQSRGEQF
V: TRBV10-3; D: TRBD1; J: TRBJ2-7; size: .; CDR3: AISTRDRDEQY
V: TRBV2; D: .; J: TRBJ1-5; size: .; CDR3: ASTRDGGKNQPQH
V: TRBV19; D: TRBD2; J: TRBJ2-7; size: .; CDR3: ASSINGGGTYEQY
V: TRBV5-6; D: .; J: TRBJ1-3; size: .; CDR3: ASSFRGMGGNTIY
V: TRBV14; D: TRBD1; J: TRBJ1-2; size: few; CDR3: ASSQDAQGARGYT
V: TRBV5-1; D: TRBD2; J: TRBJ2-7; size: .; CDR3: ASREGLARYEQY
V: TRBV6-5; D: .; J: TRBJ1-1; size: .; CDR3: ASSYGLGRDNTEAF
V: TRBV11-1; D: .; J: TRBJ1-3; size: .; CDR3: ASSVRDSGNTIY
V: TRBV5-1; D: .; J: TRBJ1-3; size: few; CDR3: ASSGAKDGNTIY
V: TRBV9; D: .; J: TRBJ1-1; size: .; CDR3: ASSARQGLNTEAF
V: TRBV10-1; D: TRBD2; J: TRBJ2-1; size: .; CDR3: ASSEDSGGLSSYNEQF
V: TRBV7-3; D: .; J: TRBJ2-3; size: .; CDR3: ASSLNGRAGTDTQY
V: TRBV30; D: .; J: TRBJ1-6; size: .; CDR3: AWSTVGSYNSPLH
V: TRBV24-1; D: TRBD1; J: TRBJ1-2; size: once; CDR3: ATSDSRTGETDGYT
V: TRBV5-1; D: TRBD1; J: TRBJ2-3; size: .; CDR3: ASSGGQRSQSTDTQY
V: TRBV6-5; D: .; J: TRBJ1-2; size: .; CDR3: ATKSVTYGYT
V: TRBV6-5; D: TRBD1; J: TRBJ1-4; size: .; CDR3: ASRTGQGRNEKLF
V: TRBV6-5; D: .; J: TRBJ1-1; size: .; CDR3: ASSRGVGGTEAF
V: TRBV13; D: .; J: TRBJ2-7; size: .; CDR3: ASSLPGGGEEQY
V: TRBV10-3; D: TRBD2; J: TRBJ2-7; size: .; CDR3: AISEGTGGEAYEQY
V: TRBV20-1; D: .; J: TRBJ1-4; size: .; CDR3: SAKNSEKLF
V: TRBV18; D: TRBD2; J: TRBJ2-1; size: .; CDR3: ATTPPGLAYNEQF
V: TRBV9; D: .; J: TRBJ1-6; size: once; CDR3: ASSVGQSGSPLH
V: TRBV24-1; D: TRBD1; J: TRBJ2-2; size: .; CDR3: ATSDSGGTGRDGELF
V: TRBV24-1; D: .; J: TRBJ2-3; size: .; CDR3: ATSARATDTQY
V: TRBV12-5; D: TRBD2; J: TRBJ2-5; size: .; CDR3: ASAPQAGGPKTQY
V: TRBV5-1; D: TRBD2; J: TRBJ2-2; size: .; CDR3: ASSFSGATGELF
V: TRBV7-9; D: TRBD2; J: TRBJ2-5; size: .; CDR3: ASSFGLAGSQETQY